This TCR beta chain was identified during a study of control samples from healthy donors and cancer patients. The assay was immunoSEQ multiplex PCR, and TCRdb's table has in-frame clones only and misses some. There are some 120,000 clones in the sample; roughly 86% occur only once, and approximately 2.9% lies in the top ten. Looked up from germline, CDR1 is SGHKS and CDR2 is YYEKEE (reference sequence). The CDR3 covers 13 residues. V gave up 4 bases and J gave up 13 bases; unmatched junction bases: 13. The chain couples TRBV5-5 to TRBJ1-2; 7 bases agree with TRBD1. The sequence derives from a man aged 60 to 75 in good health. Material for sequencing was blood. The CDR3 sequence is CASSAGTADLPTF. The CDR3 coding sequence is TGTGCCAGCAGCGCCGGGACAGCCGATTTACCCACCTTC.